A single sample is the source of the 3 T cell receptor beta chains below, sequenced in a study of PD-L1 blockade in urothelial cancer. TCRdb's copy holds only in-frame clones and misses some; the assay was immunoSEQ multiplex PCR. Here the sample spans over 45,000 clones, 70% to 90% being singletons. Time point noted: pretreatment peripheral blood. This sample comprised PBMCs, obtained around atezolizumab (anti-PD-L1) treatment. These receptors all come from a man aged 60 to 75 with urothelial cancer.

The CDR3 DNA reads TGTGCCAGCAGCTGGGGACAGGATAGGGACACTGAAGCTTTCTTT. This encodes CASSWGQDRDTEAFF. The chain joins TRBV5-5 to TRBJ1-1, with 8 nucleotides matching TRBD1. Germline values: CDR1 SGHKS, CDR2 YYEKEE (reference sequence). V lost 3 bases and J lost 3; bases outside the gene matches: 7. The CDR3 is made up of 15 amino acids.

The CDR3, as DNA: TGTGCCAGCAGTGCGACAGTCGTCACTGAAGCTTTCTTT. It translates to CASSATVVTEAFF. The chain combines TRBV6-1 with TRBJ1-1; D may be TRBD1 (5 bases). Germline CDR1 MNHNS, CDR2 SASEGT. Trimming took off 4 bases at V and 4 bases at J, with 10 bases between the two ends. CDR3 length equals 13 residues.

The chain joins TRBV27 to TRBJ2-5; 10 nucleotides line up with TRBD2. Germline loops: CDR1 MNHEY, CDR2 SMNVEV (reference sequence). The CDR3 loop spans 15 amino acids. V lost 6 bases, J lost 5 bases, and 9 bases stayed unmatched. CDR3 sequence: CASRGSSGRGETQYF. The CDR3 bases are TGTGCCAGCAGGGGTTCTAGCGGGAGAGGGGAGACCCAGTACTTC.